Listed below are T cell receptor beta chains from one sample, sequenced in a study of glioma-infiltrating T cells. MiXCR, applied by TCRdb to the multiplex PCR reads, yields one record per CDR3 protein. The profile shows approximately 93,000 distinct CDR3 sequences, approximately 39% of them singletons. Sequenced: glioma tissue, nonneoplastic brain tissue, or PBMCs (not recorded which). The origin of the receptors is a human donor with low-grade glioma or glioblastoma, undergoing nonglioma brain surgery, or in good health (not recorded which). Both conserved end residues are trimmed from each CDR3. The order of the fields is CDR3 length, V gene, clone size, J gene, CDR3 protein. The size of a clone is reported for some rows only, either as once, few or many, or as a class for expanded clones.

>13|TRBV5-1|many|TRBJ2-2
ASSLVMANTGELF
>12|TRBV10-3|-|TRBJ2-1
AVSDFGRVDEQL
>13|TRBV7-9|many|TRBJ1-1
ASSQELHPNTEAF
>13|TRBV19|-|TRBJ2-7
ASSIVPGQNYGQY
>14|TRBV20-1|-|TRBJ2-5
SARDRSQREGETQY
>10|TRBV6-1|many|TRBJ2-5
ASMVGLETQY
>13|TRBV6-4|many|TRBJ2-1
ASRSSGERYNEQF
>11|TRBV10-3|many|TRBJ2-5
AISGGSQETQY
>14|TRBV6-2/TRBV6-3|-|TRBJ2-1
ASSDPGTGTTYEQF
>18|TRBV6-1|many|TRBJ2-1
ASRSLSGRRGQFTYNEQF
>12|TRBV28|-|TRBJ2-7
ASSSRVITYEQY
>13|TRBV6-1|medium-sized|TRBJ1-5
ASSPWRTRDQPQH
>13|TRBV7-9|many|TRBJ2-2
ASRPLAGAGGELF
>13|TRBV29-1|few|TRBJ2-1
SVLGHKSSYNEQF
>12|TRBV12-3/TRBV12-4|many|TRBJ2-7
ASRPRDSAYEQY
>15|TRBV15|many|TRBJ1-5
ATSSHERQGRGQPQH
>13|TRBV28|many|TRBJ2-7
ASIQGGQQFYEQY
>11|TRBV15|many|TRBJ1-2
ATSRDGATGYT
>14|TRBV3-1|many|TRBJ2-3
ASSSSGREESRTQY
>11|TRBV9|few|TRBJ1-1
ASSVVRDTEAF
>14|TRBV19|many|TRBJ1-4
ASSMWGGSANEKLF
>13|TRBV27|many|TRBJ1-5
ASSRTGSLDEPQH
>13|TRBV27|many|TRBJ1-5
ASREGGSYNQPQH
>11|TRBV11-1|many|TRBJ1-5
ASSWTLMEPQH
>14|TRBV3-1|-|TRBJ1-1
ASRLLGTGKNTEAF
>11|TRBV29-1|many|TRBJ1-2
SVDRGQGYGYT
>13|TRBV4-2|-|TRBJ2-1
ASSQDTEGSYEQF
>12|TRBV29-1|few|TRBJ2-3
SVQAFRGLDTQY